The present T cell receptor (beta chain) was sequenced within a study of blood T cell repertoires in COVID-19. Across the study: Samples representing acute and convalescent COVID-19 were sourced from the United States, Italy and Spain.

Looked up from germline, CDR1 is MDHEN and CDR2 is SYDVKM. V was cut by 5 bases and J by 4 bases, with 14 bases left in between. This CDR3 has 14 amino acids. Seattle's cohort entered during active infection and was followed longitudinally. Original processing methods: Quantification of nucleated cells was approximated via reference gene primer amplification. Clones were sequenced by immunoSEQ multiplex PCR, and TCRdb holds only the in-frame ones, with some missing. V and J calls and clone size are as listed in that table; D and trimming were resolved from the DNA. The table has approximately 110,000 clones, 60% to 80% seen once.

The rearrangement uses TRBV28 and TRBJ1-1; D uncertain. The sample taken for sequencing was peripheral blood. The receptor was derived from an elderly man with COVID-19, enrolled during active disease. This chain's CDR3 is CASSITERGTEAFF. The CDR3 DNA follows: TGTGCCAGCAGTATAACTGAACGGGGCACTGAAGCTTTCTTT.